What follows is one T cell receptor (beta chain) and its context. This entry belongs to a study of blood T cell repertoires in COVID-19. Study-level background: Collection of acute and convalescent COVID-19 samples took place in the United States, Italy and Spain. Sample material is recorded as cDNA or gDNA derived from T cells, B-cell-depleted T cells, or PBMCs.

As originally analysed: Estimates of nucleated cell counts were drawn from the amplification of reference gene primers. Libraries were prepared by immunoSEQ multiplex PCR; TCRdb keeps only in-frame clonotypes and omits some of them. V and J calls and clone size follow that table, whereas D and trimming were derived from the DNA. Among tens of thousands of clones listed, around nine tenths were seen once. The CDR3 loop spans 18 amino acids. The germline V gene has CDR1 SGHTA and CDR2 FQGTGA. Trimming stripped 1 base from V and 1 base from J, with 19 bases between. This clonotype was obtained from a human donor in a cohort sampled during active COVID-19. The gene calls are TRBV7-3 and TRBJ1-1, with a possible D match to TRBD1 (5 bases). Material for sequencing was peripheral blood. The CDR3 protein is CASSLRGQARVPNTEAFF. The CDR3 bases are TGTGCCAGCAGCTTAAGGGGCCAGGCTAGAGTTCCGAACACTGAAGCTTTCTTT.